This T cell receptor beta chain was recovered during a study of blood T cells in healthy people across ages. The germline V and J ends were trimmed by 8 bases and 0 bases, with 8 bases remaining between them. This CDR3 region has 12 residues. Next came a second PCR, run for about 7 to 11 cycles, which used a sample-barcoded 5' primer along with a J-beta primer mix. Carrying 12 random nucleotides, a template-switch adaptor labeled each individual cDNA molecule. One entry per CDR3 protein, called by TCRdb with MiXCR from the 5' RACE reads. Here the sample spans hundreds of thousands of distinct CDR3 sequences, approximately 25% being singletons. The same sample was also used in a study of T cells of mothers and their children. That investigation notes: Donation involved three healthy Caucasian mothers and the six children that they had.

The J gene is TRBJ2-7, the V gene TRBV12-3 or TRBV12-4; no definite D call. Material for sequencing was blood. The receptor was derived from a boy aged 5 to 17 in good health. The CDR3 DNA follows: TGTGCCAGCCGTCTCGACTCCTACGAGCAGTACTTC. It encodes CASRLDSYEQYF.